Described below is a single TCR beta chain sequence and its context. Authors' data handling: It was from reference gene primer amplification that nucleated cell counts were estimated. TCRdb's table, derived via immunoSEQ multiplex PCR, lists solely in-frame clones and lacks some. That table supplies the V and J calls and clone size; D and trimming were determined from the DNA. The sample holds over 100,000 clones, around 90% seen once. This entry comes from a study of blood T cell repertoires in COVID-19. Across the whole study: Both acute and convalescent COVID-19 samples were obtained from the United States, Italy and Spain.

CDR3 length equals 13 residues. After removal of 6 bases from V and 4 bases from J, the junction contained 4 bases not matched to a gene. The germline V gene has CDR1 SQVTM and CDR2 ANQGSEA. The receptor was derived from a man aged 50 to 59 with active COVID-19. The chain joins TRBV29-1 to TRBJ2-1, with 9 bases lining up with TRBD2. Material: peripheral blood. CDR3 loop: CSVAGGRYNEQFF. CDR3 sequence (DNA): TGCAGCGTGGCGGGGGGGCGGTACAATGAGCAGTTCTTC.